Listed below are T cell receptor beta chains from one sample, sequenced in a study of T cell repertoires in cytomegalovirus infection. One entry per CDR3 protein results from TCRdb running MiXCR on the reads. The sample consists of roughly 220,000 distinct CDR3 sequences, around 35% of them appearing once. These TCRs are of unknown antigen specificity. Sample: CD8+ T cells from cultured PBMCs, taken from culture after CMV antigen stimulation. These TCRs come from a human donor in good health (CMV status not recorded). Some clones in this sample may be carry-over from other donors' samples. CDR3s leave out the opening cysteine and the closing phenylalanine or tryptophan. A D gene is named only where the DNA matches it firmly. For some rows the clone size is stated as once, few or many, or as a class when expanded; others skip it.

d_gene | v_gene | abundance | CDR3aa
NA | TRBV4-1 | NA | ASSPLEGSENTEAF
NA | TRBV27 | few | ASRSSSYEQY
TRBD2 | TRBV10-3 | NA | AISDPTTPGLAGGRPTYEQY
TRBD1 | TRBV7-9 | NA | ASSFRWGQGANTGELF
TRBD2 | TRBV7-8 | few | ASSLSPLAGKDEQF
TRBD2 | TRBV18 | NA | ASSVRTSSYEQY
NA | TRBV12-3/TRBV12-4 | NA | ASSFGGAGELF
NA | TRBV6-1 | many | ASSVDPNAYEQY
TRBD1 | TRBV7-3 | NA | ASSLSTTGRGQGTEAF
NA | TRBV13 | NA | ASSHGVQGNQPQH
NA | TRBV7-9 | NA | ASSFPPERGYQETQY
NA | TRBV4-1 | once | ASSRRQPDTQY
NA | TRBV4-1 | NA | ASSQDPNNSAYEQY
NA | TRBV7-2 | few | ASSLAGVLGNEQF
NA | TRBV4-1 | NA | ASSQDLQGYEQY
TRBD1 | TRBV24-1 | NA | ATSDNTGVNTGELF
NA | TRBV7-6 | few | ASNPAGDLSRETQY
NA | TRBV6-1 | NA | ASSLEEAGYEQY
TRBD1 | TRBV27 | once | ASSPGQGEIVYGYT
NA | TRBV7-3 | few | ASSNERNEQF
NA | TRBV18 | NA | ASSPPAYSPNTEAF
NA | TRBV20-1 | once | SAIPGAGDLGPGEQY
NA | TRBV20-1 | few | SARGQYQETQY
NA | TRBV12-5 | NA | ASGPTVLGTQKETQY
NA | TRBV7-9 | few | ASSTSGFFGNTIY
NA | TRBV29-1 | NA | SVRLTGAGPYEQY
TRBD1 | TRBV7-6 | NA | ASGQGAGNTIY
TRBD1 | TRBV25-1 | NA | ASMDREDIGYGYT
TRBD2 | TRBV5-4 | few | ASSPSNGGIYEQY
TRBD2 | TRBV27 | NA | ASSLRGGSPYEQY
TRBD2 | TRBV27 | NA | ASRPSAGEITYEQY
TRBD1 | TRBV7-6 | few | ASSSGQGGSYGYT
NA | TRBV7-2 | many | ASSFVQGRIDGYT
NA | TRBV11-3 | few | ASSPPIERFPHNSPLH
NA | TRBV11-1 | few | ASSPQAGNTIY
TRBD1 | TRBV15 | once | ATSRQGPQNIQY